Detailed here is one TCR beta chain. Some clones are missing from TCRdb's copy, which holds only in-frame ones; the method was immunoSEQ multiplex PCR. This table has approximately 250,000 clones, over 75% appearing once. The record originates from a study of blood T cell repertoires in COVID-19. CDR1 LGHDT and CDR2 YNNKEL come from the germline V gene (reference sequence). There are 17 residues in the CDR3. The V gene lost 4 bases and the J gene lost 2 bases, with 18 bases spanning the gap. The chain couples TRBV3-1 (or the pseudogene TRBV3-2) to TRBJ1-3; maybe TRBD1 (6 bases). Sequencing was carried out using peripheral blood. This TCR derives from an older woman with COVID-19, enrolled during active disease. The CDR3: CASSPHPGQRTGNTIYF. The CDR3 DNA follows: TGTGCCAGCAGCCCACATCCCGGACAGCGTACTGGAAACACCATATATTTT.